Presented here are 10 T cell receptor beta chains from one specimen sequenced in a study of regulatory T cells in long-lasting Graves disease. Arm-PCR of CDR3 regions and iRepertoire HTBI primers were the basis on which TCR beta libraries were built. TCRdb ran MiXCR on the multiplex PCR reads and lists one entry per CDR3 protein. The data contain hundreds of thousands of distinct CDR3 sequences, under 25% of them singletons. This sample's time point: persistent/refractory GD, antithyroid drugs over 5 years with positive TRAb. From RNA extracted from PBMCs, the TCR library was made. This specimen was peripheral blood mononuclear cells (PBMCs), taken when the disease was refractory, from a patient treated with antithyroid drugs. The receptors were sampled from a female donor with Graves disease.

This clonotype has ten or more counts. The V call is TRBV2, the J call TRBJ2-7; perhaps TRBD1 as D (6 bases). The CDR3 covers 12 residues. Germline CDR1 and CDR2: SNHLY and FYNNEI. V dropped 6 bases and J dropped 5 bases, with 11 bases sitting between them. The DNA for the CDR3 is TGTGCCAGCAGCGGACAGATTCACGAGCAGTACTTC. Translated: CASSGQIHEQYF. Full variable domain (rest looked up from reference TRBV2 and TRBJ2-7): EPEVTQTPSHQVTQMGQEVILRCVPISNHLYFYWYRQILGQKVEFLVSFYNNEISEKSEIFDDQFSVERPDGSNFTLKIRSTKLEDSAMYFCASSGQIHEQYFGPGTRLTVT.

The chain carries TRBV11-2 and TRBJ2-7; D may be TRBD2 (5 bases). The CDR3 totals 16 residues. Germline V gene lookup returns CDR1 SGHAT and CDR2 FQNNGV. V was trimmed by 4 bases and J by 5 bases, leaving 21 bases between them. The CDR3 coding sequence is TGTGCCAGCAGCTATCCGCTATCCGGGGATTACGACGAGCAGTACTTC. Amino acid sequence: CASSYPLSGDYDEQYF.

For the CDR3, the DNA is TGTGCCAGTGGGAAGGGTCGGGATACCTACGAGCAGTACTTC. Amino acid sequence: CASGKGRDTYEQYF. This chain uses TRBV7-9 with TRBJ2-7, with D possibly TRBD2 on 5 matching bases. The CDR3 runs 14 residues. The V end lost 9 bases, the J end lost 2 bases, and 17 bases lay between the germline ends. Germline-derived CDR1 and CDR2 are SEHNR and FQNEAQ (reference sequence).

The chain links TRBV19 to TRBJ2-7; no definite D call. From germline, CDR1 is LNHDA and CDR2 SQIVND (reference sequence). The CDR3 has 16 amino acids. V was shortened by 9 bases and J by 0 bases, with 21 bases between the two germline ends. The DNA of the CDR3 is TGTGCCAGCCGAACCCTCTTGGAGACGTCCTCCTACGAGCAGTACTTC. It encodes CASRTLLETSSYEQYF.

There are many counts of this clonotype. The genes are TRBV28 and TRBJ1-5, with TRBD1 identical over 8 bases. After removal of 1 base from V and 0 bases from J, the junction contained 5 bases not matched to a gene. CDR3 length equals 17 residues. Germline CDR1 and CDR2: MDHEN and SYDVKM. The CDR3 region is CASSLFPGQGSNQPQHF. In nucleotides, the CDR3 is TGTGCCAGCAGTTTATTCCCCGGACAGGGTAGCAATCAGCCCCAGCATTTT.

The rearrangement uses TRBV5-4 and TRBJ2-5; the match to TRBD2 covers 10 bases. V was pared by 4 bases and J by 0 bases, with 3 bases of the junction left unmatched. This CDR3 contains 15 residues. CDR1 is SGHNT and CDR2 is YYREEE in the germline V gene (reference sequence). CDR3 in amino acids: CASSNSGGHQETQYF. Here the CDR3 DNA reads TGTGCCAGCAGCAATAGCGGGGGGCACCAAGAGACCCAGTACTTC.

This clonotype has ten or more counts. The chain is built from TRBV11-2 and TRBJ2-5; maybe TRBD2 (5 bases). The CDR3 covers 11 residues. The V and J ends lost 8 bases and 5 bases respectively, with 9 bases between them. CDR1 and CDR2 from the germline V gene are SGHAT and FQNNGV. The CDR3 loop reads CASGSTETQYF. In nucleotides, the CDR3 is TGTGCCAGCGGGAGTACGGAGACCCAGTACTTC.

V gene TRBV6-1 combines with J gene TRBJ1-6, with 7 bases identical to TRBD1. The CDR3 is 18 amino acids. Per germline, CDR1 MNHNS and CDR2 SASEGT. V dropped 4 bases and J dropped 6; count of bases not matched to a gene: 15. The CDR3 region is CASSVGGNFLSSNSPLHF. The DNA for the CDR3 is TGTGCCAGCAGTGTAGGGGGCAACTTTCTTTCGAGTAATTCACCCCTCCACTTT.

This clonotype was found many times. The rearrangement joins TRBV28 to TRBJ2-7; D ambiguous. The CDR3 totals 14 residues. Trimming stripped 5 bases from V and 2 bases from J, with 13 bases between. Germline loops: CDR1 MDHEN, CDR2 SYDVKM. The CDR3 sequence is CASSPPDGTYEQYF. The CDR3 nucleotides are TGTGCCAGCAGTCCCCCGGACGGTACCTACGAGCAGTACTTC.

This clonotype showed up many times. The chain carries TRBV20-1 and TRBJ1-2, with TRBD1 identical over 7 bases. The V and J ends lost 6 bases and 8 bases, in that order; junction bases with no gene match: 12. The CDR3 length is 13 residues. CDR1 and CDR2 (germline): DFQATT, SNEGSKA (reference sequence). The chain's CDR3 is CSARDKGAIGYTF. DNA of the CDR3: TGCAGTGCCAGGGACAAGGGGGCAATAGGCTACACCTTC.